These 12 T cell receptor beta chains share one sample of origin, sequenced in a study of blood T cell repertoires in COVID-19 (dated by TCRdb to about 2020). Library preparation used the immunoSEQ multiplex PCR assay. This immuneACCESS table, as held by TCRdb, lists in-frame sequences with V and J called but not all clones. Of the missing ones, under half trace to an unresolved V gene in checked studies; the others have no known cause. Present in this sample are 250,000 to 300,000 clones, around nine tenths of which were seen just once. The top ten hold roughly 4.9% of the sample. Sequenced: peripheral blood. The receptors here all came from a woman in her sixties or seventies with COVID-19, enrolled during active disease.

The chain joins TRBV6-4 to TRBJ2-3, with TRBD2 as a possible D gene (5 bases). Trimming removed 4 bases at V and 0 bases at J, with 11 bases between. CDR3 size: 15 residues. Germline V gene lookup returns CDR1 MRHNA and CDR2 SNTAGT. The CDR3 DNA is TGTGCCAGCAGTGTAGCGCCTGCTAGCACAGATACGCAGTATTTT. Translation gives CASSVAPASTDTQYF.

This chain links TRBV11-3 with TRBJ2-1; 10 nucleotides agree with TRBD2. The germline gives CDR1 SGHNT, CDR2 YENEEA. Trimming removed 5 bases from V and 7 bases from J; junction bases left unmatched: 11. This CDR3 has 16 residues. The CDR3 loop reads CASSTSSGRVGNEQFF. The CDR3 DNA follows: TGTGCCAGCAGCACCTCGAGCGGGAGGGTGGGGAATGAGCAGTTCTTC.

This chain connects TRBV30 to TRBJ1-3; TRBD1 might be the D (6 bases). This CDR3 has 17 residues. From germline, CDR1 is GTSNPN and CDR2 SVGIG (reference sequence). V was pared by 1 base and J by 0 bases, with 16 bases between. The CDR3, as DNA: TGTGCCTGGAGTGGTCGTGGCAGGGGACGCTCTGGAAACACCATATATTTT. This sequence encodes CAWSGRGRGRSGNTIYF.

The chain employs TRBV19 and TRBJ2-1; the D is unclear. V lost 5 bases and J 0 bases, leaving 8 bases between the germline ends. This CDR3 has 14 amino acids. Germline V lookup: CDR1 LNHDA, CDR2 SQIVND (reference sequence). The CDR3 bases are TGTGCCAGTAGTGTTCCCAGCTCCTACAATGAGCAGTTCTTC. It yields the protein CASSVPSSYNEQFF.

The gene calls are TRBV30 and TRBJ2-1, with a weak D call TRBD2 (7 bases). Germline loops: CDR1 GTSNPN, CDR2 SVGIG (reference sequence). V lost 0 bases and J 3 bases, leaving 12 bases between the germline ends. CDR3 size: 15 residues. CDR3 amino acids: CAWSVGGAYYNEQFF. The CDR3 DNA reads as TGTGCCTGGAGTGTGGGGGGGGCCTACTACAATGAGCAGTTCTTC.

V and J are TRBV29-1 and TRBJ2-7, with D possibly matching TRBD2 (6 bases). Germline V gene sequence: CDR1 SQVTM, CDR2 ANQGSEA. The CDR3 is 15 residues long. V lost 5 bases and J 4 bases, leaving 21 bases between the germline ends. This CDR3 reads CSVSGAGTLLYEQYF. In DNA form, the CDR3 reads TGCAGCGTTTCCGGTGCGGGGACCCTCCTGTACGAGCAGTACTTC.

The rearrangement uses TRBV5-6 and TRBJ2-3; D is perhaps TRBD1 (7 bases). V lost 2 bases, J lost 4 bases, and 14 bases lay in between. The germline V gene encodes CDR1 SGHDT and CDR2 YYEEEE. CDR3 length equals 15 residues. In DNA form, the CDR3 reads TGTGCCAGCAGCTTATTAGGGGGCGGGGCAGATACGCAGTATTTT. Its translation is CASSLLGGGADTQYF.

The V and J genes are TRBV5-1 and TRBJ2-1; D is unclear. The CDR3 length is 13 residues. Germline assignment: CDR1 SGHRS and CDR2 YFSETQ. Deletions cut 1 base from V and 4 bases from J, with 6 bases between. In DNA form, the CDR3 reads TGCGCCAGCAGCTTGAACACATACAATGAGCAGTTCTTC. This codes for CASSLNTYNEQFF.

The rearrangement joins TRBV18 to TRBJ1-6; 7 bases match TRBD1. After removal of 3 bases from V and 7 bases from J, the junction contained 3 bases not matched to a gene. There are 14 residues in the CDR3. Looked up from germline, CDR1 is KGHSH and CDR2 is LQKENI. The CDR3 nucleotides read TGTGCCAGCTCACCCAGGGACAGCAATTCACCCCTCCACTTT. Residues: CASSPRDSNSPLHF.

This chain connects TRBV4-1 to TRBJ1-2, with D possibly TRBD1 on 5 matching bases. V was trimmed by 4 bases and J by 6 bases, leaving 18 bases between them. The CDR3 covers 15 residues. Germline lookup yields CDR1 MGHRA and CDR2 YSYEKL. Here the CDR3 DNA reads TGCGCCAGCAGCCCAGCTGGGGCCAGGGCGGATGGCTACACCTTC. Translation gives CASSPAGARADGYTF.

V and J are TRBV5-1 and TRBJ1-2; D may be TRBD1 (6 bases). This CDR3 is built from 14 residues. Trimming cost V 0 bases and J 2 bases, with 8 bases left between them. Germline V lookup: CDR1 SGHRS, CDR2 YFSETQ. CDR3 bases: TGCGCCAGCAGCTTGGCCGGGACAAACTATGGCTACACCTTC. Encoded protein: CASSLAGTNYGYTF.

The chain links TRBV9 to TRBJ2-1; 8 nucleotides align to TRBD2. The CDR3 runs to 16 residues. V lost 0 bases to trimming and J lost 4 bases; unmatched junction nucleotides: 6. Looked up from germline, CDR1 is SGDLS and CDR2 is YYNGEE. The CDR3 here is CASSVVGGRSYNEQFF. Here the CDR3 DNA reads TGTGCCAGCAGCGTAGTAGGCGGGAGGTCTTACAATGAGCAGTTCTTC.